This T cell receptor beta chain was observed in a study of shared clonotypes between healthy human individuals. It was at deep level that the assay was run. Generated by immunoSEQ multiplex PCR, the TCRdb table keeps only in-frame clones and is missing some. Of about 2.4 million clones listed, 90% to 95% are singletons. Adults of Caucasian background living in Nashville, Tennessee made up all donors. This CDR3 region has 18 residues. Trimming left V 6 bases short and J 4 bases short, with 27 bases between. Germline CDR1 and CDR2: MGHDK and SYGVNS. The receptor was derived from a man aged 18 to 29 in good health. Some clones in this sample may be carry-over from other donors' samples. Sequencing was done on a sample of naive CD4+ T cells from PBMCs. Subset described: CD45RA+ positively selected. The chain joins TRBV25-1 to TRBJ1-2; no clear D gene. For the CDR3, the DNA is TGTGCCAGCAGATGGCTTATGGGTGAGGCCCGTGAGGGCTATGGCTACACCTTC. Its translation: CASRWLMGEAREGYGYTF.